The clone carrying this TCR beta chain was seen a handful of times. Researchers report isolating at least 6.5 million PBMCs per sample. Primers used in a second PCR of about 7 to 12 cycles were a sample-barcoded 5' primer and a J-beta primer mix. Each TCR beta cDNA got a 12-nucleotide random molecular identifier. MiXCR was run by TCRdb on the 5' RACE reads, yielding one entry per CDR3 protein. The table shows approximately 850,000 distinct CDR3 sequences, with about 42% occurring only once. Per the germline V gene, CDR1 is LGHDT and CDR2 is YNNKEL (reference sequence). This CDR3 has 17 amino acids. V shed 3 bases and J shed 0 bases, with 12 bases lying between them. This specimen belongs to a study of blood T cells in healthy people across ages.

The receptor was derived from a man in his fifties or sixties in good health. V is TRBV3-1 and J is TRBJ2-6; no clear D gene. The sequenced sample consisted of blood. CDR3: CASSHKRASSGANVLTF. In nucleotides, the CDR3 is TGTGCCAGCAGCCATAAGAGAGCTAGCTCTGGGGCCAACGTCCTGACTTTC.